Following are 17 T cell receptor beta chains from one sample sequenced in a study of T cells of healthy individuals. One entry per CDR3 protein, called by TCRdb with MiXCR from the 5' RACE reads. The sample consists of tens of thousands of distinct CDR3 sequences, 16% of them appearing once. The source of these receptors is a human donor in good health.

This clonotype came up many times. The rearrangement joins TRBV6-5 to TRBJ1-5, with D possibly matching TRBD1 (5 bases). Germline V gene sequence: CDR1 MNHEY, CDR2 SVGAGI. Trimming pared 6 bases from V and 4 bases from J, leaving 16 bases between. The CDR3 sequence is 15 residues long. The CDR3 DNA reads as TGTGCCAGCAGCTCAGCCGGGACGGATAATCAGCCCCAGCATTTT. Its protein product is CASSSAGTDNQPQHF.

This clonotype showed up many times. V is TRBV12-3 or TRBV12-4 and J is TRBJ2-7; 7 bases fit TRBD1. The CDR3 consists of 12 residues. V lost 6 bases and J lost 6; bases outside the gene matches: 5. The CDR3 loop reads CASRFEGAEQYF. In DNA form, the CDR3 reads TGTGCCAGCAGGTTCGAGGGGGCCGAGCAGTACTTC.

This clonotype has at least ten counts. The CDR3 nucleotides read TGTGCCAGCAGCGCGGCGGGGAGATCCTCCTACAATGAGCAGTTCTTC. Translated, it gives CASSAAGRSSYNEQFF. The genes are TRBV7-3 and TRBJ2-1; D is possibly TRBD2 (6 bases). Germline V gene lookup returns CDR1 SGHTA and CDR2 FQGTGA. CDR3 length equals 16 residues. Trimming removed 5 bases from V and 0 bases from J, with 14 bases in between.

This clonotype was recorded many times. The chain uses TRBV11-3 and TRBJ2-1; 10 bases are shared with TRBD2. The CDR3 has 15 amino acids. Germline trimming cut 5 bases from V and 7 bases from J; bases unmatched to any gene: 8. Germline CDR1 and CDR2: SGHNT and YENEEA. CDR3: CASSVSGGAWNEQFF. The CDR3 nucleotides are TGTGCCAGCAGCGTAAGCGGGGGGGCGTGGAATGAGCAGTTCTTC.

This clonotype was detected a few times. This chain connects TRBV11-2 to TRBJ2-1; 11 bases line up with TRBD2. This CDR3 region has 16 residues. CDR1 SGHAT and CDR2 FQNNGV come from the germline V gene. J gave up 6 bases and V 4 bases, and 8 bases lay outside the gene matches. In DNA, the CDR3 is TGTGCCAGCAGCTCTTTAGCGGGGGGGCCTAGCAATGAGCAGTTCTTC. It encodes CASSSLAGGPSNEQFF.

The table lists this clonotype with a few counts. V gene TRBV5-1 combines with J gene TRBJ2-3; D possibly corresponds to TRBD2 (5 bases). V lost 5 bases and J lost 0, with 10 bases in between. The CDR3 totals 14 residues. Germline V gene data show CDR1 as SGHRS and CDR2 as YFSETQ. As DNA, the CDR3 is TGCGCCAGCAGTTCTAGCCAGAGCACAGATACGCAGTATTTT. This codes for CASSSSQSTDTQYF.

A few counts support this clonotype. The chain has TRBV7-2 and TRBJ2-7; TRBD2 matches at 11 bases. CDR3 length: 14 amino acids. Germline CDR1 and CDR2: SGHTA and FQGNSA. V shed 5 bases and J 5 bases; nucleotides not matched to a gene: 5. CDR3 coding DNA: TGTGCCAGCAGCCGACGACTAGCGGGGAACGAGCAGTACTTC. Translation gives CASSRRLAGNEQYF. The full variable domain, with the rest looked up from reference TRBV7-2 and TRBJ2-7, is GAGVSQSPSNKVTEKGKDVELRCDPISGHTALYWYRQSLGQGLEFLIYFQGNSAPDKSGLPSDRFSAERTGGSVSTLTIQRTQQEDSAVYLCASSRRLAGNEQYFGPGTRLTVT.

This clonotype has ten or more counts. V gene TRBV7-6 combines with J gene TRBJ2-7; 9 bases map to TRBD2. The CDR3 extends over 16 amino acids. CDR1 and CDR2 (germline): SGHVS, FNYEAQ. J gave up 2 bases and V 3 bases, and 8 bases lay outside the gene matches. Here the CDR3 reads CASSFVAGDLPYEQYF. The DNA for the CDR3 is TGTGCCAGCAGCTTTGTAGCGGGAGATCTCCCCTACGAGCAGTACTTC.

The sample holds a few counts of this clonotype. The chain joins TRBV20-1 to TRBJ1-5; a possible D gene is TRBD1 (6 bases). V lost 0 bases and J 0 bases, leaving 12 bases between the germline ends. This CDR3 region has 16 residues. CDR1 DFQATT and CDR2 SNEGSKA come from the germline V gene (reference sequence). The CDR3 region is CSARDGTGYSNQPQHF. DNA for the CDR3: TGCAGTGCTAGAGATGGTACAGGGTATAGCAATCAGCCCCAGCATTTT.

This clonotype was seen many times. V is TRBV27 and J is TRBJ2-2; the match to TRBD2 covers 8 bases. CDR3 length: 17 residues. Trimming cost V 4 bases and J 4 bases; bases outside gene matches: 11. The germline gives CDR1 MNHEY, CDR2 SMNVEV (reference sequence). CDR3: CASSSDWSGSVTGELFF. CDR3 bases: TGTGCCAGCAGTTCAGACTGGAGCGGGAGTGTCACCGGGGAGCTGTTTTTT.

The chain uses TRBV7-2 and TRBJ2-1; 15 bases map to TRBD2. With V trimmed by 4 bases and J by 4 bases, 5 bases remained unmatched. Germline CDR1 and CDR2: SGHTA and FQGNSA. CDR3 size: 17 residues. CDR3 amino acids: CASSSGLAGGRYNEQFF. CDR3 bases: TGTGCCAGCAGCTCGGGACTAGCGGGAGGAAGATACAATGAGCAGTTCTTC.

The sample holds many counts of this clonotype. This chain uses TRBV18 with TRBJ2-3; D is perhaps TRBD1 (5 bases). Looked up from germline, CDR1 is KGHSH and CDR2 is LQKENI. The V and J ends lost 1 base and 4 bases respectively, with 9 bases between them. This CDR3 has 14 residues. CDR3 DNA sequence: TGTGCCAGCTCACCACGAAGGGGCCCAGATACGCAGTATTTT. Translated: CASSPRRGPDTQYF.

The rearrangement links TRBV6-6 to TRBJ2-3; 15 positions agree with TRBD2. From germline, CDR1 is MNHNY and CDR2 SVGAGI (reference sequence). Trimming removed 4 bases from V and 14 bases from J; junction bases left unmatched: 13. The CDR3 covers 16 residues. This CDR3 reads CASSFSPRTSGGAGYF. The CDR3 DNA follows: TGTGCCAGCAGTTTTTCTCCCCGGACTAGCGGGGGGGCTGGGTATTTT.

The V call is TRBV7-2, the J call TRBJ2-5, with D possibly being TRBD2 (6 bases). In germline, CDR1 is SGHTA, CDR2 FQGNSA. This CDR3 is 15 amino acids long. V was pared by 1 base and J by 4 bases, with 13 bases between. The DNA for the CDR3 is TGTGCCAGCAGCTTAGTGGCTAGCGCAAGAGAGACCCAGTACTTC. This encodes CASSLVASARETQYF.

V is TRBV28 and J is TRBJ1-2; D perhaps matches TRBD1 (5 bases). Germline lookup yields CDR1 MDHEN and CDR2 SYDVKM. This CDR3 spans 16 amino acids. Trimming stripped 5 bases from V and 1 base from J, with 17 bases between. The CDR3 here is CASSPYRDPFNYGYTF. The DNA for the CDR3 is TGTGCCAGCAGTCCCTACCGGGACCCTTTTAACTATGGCTACACCTTC.

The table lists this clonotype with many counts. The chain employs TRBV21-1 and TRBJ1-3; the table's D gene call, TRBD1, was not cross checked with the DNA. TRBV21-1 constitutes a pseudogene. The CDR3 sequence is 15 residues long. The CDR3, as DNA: TGTGCCAGCATACGGCGCCGGGGGGCTGGAAACACCATATATTTT. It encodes CASIRRRGAGNTIYF.

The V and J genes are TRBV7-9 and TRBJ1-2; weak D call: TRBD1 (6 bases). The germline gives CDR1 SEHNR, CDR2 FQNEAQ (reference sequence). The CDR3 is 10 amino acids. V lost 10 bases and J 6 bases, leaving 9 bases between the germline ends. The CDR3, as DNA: TGTGCCACACGACAGGATGGCTACACCTTC. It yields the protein CATRQDGYTF.